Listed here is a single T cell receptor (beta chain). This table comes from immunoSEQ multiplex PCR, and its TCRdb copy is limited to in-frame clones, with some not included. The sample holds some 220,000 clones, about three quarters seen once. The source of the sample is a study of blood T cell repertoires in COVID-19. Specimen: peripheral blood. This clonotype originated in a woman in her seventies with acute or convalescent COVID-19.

The DNA of the CDR3 is TGTGCCAGCAAGCTACGGCTAGCGGAAGAGACCCAGTACTTC. Amino acids: CASKLRLAEETQYF. The rearrangement uses TRBV7-2 and TRBJ2-5, with 7 nucleotides matching TRBD2. The CDR3 contains 14 residues. Germline V gene lookup returns CDR1 SGHTA and CDR2 FQGNSA. Trimming cost V 7 bases and J 3 bases; bases outside gene matches: 8.